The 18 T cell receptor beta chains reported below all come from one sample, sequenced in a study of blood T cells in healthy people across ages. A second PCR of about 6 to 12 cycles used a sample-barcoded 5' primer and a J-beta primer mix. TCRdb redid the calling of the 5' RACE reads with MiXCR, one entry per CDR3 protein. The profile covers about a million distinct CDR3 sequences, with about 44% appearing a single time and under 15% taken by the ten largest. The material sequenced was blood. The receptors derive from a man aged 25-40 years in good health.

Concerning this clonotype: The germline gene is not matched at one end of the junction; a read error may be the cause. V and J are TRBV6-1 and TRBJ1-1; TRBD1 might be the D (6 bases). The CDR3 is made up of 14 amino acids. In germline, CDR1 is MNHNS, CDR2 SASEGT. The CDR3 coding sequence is TGTGCCGGCAGAGAGACAGGAATGAACACTGAAGCTTTCTTT. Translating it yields CAGRETGMNTEAFF.

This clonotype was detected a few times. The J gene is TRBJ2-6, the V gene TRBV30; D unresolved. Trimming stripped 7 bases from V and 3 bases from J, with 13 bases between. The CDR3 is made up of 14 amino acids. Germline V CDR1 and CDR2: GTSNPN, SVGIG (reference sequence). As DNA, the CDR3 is TGTGCCTTCTGGGCCGGGTATGGGGCCAACGTCCTGACTTTC. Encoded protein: CAFWAGYGANVLTF. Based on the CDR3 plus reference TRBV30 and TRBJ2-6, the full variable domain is SQTIHQWPATLVQPVGSPLSLECTVEGTSNPNLYWYRQAAGRGLQLLFYSVGIGQISSEVPQNLSASRPQDRQFILSSKKLLLSDSGFYLCAFWAGYGANVLTFGAGSRLTVL.

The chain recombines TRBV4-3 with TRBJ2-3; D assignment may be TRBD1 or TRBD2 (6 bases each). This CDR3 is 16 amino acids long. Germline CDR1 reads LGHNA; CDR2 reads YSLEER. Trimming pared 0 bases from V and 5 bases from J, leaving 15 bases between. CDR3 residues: CASSQDGGRGVDTQYF. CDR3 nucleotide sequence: TGCGCCAGCAGCCAAGATGGGGGTAGGGGGGTAGATACGCAGTATTTT.

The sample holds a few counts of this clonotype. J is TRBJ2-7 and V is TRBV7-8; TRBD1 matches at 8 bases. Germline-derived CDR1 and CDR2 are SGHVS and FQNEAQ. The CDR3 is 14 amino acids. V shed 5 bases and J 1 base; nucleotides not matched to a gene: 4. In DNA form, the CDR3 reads TGTGCCAGCAGCCGACAGGGGTTTTCCTACGAGCAGTACTTC. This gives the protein CASSRQGFSYEQYF.

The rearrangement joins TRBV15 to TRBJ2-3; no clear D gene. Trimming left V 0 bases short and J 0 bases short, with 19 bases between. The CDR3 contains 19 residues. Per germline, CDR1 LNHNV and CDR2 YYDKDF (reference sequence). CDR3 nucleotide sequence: TGTGCCACCAGCAGAGATGCGGCAGGTCTTCGTGTTAGCACAGATACGCAGTATTTT. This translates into CATSRDAAGLRVSTDTQYF.

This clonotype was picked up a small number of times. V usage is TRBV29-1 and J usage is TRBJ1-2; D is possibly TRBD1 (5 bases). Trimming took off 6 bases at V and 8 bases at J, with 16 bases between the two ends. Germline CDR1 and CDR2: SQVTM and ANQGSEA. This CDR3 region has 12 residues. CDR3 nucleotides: TGCAGCGTCCCCGCCAGGGCAGGGGGCTACACCTTC. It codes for CSVPARAGGYTF.

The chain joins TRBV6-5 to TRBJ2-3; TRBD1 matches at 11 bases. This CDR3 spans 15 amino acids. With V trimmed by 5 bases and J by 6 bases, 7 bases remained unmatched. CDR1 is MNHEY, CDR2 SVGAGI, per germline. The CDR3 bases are TGTGCCAGCAGTCCCGGACAGGGGGCATTGGATACGCAGTATTTT. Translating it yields CASSPGQGALDTQYF.

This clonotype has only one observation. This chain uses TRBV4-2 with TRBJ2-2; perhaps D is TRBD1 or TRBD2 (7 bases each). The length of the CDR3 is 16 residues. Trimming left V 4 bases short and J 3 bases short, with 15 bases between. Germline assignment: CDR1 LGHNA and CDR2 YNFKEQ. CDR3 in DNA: TGTGCCAGCAGCCCGCCAGCAGGGGGGGACACCGGGGAGCTGTTTTTT. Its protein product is CASSPPAGGDTGELFF.

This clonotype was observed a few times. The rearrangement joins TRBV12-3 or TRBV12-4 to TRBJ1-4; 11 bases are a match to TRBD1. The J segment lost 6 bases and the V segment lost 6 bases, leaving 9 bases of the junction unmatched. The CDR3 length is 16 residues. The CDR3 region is CASRGTGGISYEKLFF. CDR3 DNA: TGTGCCAGCAGGGGGACAGGGGGGATCTCCTATGAAAAACTGTTTTTT.

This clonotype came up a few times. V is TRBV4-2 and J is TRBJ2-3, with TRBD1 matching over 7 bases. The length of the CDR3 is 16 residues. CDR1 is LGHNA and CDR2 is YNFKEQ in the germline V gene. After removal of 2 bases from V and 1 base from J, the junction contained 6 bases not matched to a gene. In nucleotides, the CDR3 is TGTGCCAGCAGCCAATGGACAGGTCTGGGCACAGATACGCAGTATTTT. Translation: CASSQWTGLGTDTQYF.

The CDR3 reads CASTPTRNSYEQYF. The CDR3 nucleotides read TGTGCCAGCACCCCGACTAGAAACTCCTACGAGCAGTACTTC. J is TRBJ2-7 and V is TRBV28; perhaps TRBD2 as D (6 bases). Germline assignment: CDR1 MDHEN and CDR2 SYDVKM. Trimming stripped 7 bases from V and 0 bases from J, with 13 bases between. The CDR3 covers 14 residues. The variable domain in full, with the rest retrieved from reference TRBV28 and TRBJ2-7, is DVKVTQSSRYLVKRTGEKVFLECVQDMDHENMFWYRQDPGLGLRLIYFSYDVKMKEKGDIPEGYSVSREKKERFSLILESASTNQTSMYLCASTPTRNSYEQYFGPGTRLTVT.

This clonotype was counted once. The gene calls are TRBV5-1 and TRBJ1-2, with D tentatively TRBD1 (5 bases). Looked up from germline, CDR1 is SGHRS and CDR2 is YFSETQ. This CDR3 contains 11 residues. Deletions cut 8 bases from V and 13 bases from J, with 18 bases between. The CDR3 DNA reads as TGCGCCAGTGGGACGGCGAAAGACTGCACCTTC. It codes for CASGTAKDCTF.

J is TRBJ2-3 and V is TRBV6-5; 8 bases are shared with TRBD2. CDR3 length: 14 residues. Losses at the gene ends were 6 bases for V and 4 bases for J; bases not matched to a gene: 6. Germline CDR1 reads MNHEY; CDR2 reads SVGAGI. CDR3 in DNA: TGTGCCAGCAGCTGGACTAGCCCCGCAGATACGCAGTATTTT. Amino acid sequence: CASSWTSPADTQYF.

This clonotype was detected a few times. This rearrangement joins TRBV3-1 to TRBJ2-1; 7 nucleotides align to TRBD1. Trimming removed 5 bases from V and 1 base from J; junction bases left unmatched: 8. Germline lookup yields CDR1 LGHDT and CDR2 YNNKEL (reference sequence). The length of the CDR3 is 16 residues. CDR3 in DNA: TGTGCCAGCAGCTCTACTGGGGGACAGTCCTACAATGAGCAGTTCTTC. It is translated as CASSSTGGQSYNEQFF.

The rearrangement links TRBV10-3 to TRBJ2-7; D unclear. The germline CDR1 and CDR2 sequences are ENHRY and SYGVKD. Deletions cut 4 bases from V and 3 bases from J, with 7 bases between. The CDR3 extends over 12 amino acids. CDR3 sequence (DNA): TGTGCCATCAGTGCCGGTGACTACGAGCAGTACTTC. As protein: CAISAGDYEQYF.

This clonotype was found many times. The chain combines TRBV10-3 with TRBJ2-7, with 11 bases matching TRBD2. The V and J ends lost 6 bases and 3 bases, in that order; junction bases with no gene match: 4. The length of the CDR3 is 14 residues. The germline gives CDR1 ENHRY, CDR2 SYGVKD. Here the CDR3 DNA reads TGTGCCATCAGCCGGACTAGCGGGTTCTACGAGCAGTACTTC. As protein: CAISRTSGFYEQYF.

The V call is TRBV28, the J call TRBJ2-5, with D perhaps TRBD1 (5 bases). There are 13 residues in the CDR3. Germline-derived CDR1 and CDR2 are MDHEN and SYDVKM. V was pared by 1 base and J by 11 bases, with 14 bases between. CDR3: CASSLSDRHEQYF. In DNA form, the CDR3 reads TGTGCCAGCAGTTTATCCGACAGACATGAGCAGTACTTC.

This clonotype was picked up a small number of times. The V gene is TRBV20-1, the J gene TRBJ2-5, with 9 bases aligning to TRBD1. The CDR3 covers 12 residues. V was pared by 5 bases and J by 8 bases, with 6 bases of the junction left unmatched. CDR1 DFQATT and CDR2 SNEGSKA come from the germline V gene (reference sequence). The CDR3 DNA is TGCAGTGCTGAGGGACAGGGTTACACCCAGTACTTC. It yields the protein CSAEGQGYTQYF.